Shown below are 14 T cell receptor beta chains from a single sample sequenced in a study of read filtering for tumor transcriptome and immune sequencing. This library used 300 to 500 ng RNA and molecular barcoded adaptors spanning alpha/delta and beta/gamma chains. TCRdb reprocessed the reads via MiXCR and lists one record per CDR3 protein. The sample has about 57,000 distinct CDR3 sequences; more than 20% are singletons. The sequenced sample was a population of CD138-negative cells sorted from bone marrow. The receptors derive from a donor older than 35 with multiple myeloma.

This clonotype has only a few counts. V usage is TRBV5-5 and J usage is TRBJ1-5, with 10 bases that match TRBD1. The J segment lost 2 bases and the V segment lost 4 bases, leaving 3 bases of the junction unmatched. The CDR3 spans 15 residues. In germline, CDR1 is SGHKS, CDR2 YYEKEE (reference sequence). This chain's CDR3 is CASSAGTGGNQPQHF. The CDR3 nucleotides read TGTGCCAGCAGCGCCGGGACAGGGGGCAATCAGCCCCAGCATTTT.

This clonotype was detected many times. The J gene is TRBJ2-1, the V gene TRBV14; 9 nucleotides align to TRBD2. Unmatched junction bases numbered 9, after V lost 5 bases and J lost 4 bases. The CDR3 extends over 16 amino acids. Germline assignment: CDR1 SGHDN and CDR2 FVKESK. Here the CDR3 DNA reads TGTGCCAGCAGCGGAGAGCGGGGGGCGTGGTACAATGAGCAGTTCTTC. It is translated as CASSGERGAWYNEQFF.

This clonotype has a count of ten or more. The V and J genes are TRBV11-2 and TRBJ2-1; TRBD2 aligns across 10 bases. The CDR3 runs 17 residues. Germline loops: CDR1 SGHAT, CDR2 FQNNGV. Trimming removed 3 bases from V and 6 bases from J; junction bases left unmatched: 11. Here the CDR3 reads CASSFALGLAGANEQFF. For the CDR3, the DNA is TGTGCCAGCAGCTTCGCGCTGGGTCTAGCGGGGGCCAATGAGCAGTTCTTC.

This clonotype has ten or more counts. The chain couples TRBV29-1 to TRBJ2-1; 10 nucleotides align to TRBD2. This CDR3 contains 14 residues. Germline values: CDR1 SQVTM, CDR2 ANQGSEA. V dropped 5 bases and J dropped 5; count of bases not matched to a gene: 6. CDR3 in DNA: TGCAGCGTTTCCTGGCTAGCGGGAGACAATGAGCAGTTCTTC. Residues: CSVSWLAGDNEQFF.

This clonotype was counted ten times or more. CDR3 protein: CASSYEAGGTGSPLHF. CDR3 DNA: TGTGCCAGCAGTTACGAGGCAGGGGGAACGGGGTCACCCCTCCACTTT. J is TRBJ1-6 and V is TRBV6-6, with 7 nucleotides matching TRBD1. This CDR3 contains 16 residues. Per the germline V gene, CDR1 is MNHNY and CDR2 is SVGAGI (reference sequence). V trimming: 2 bases; J trimming: 10 bases; junction bases outside the gene matches: 11.

The chain employs TRBV7-8 and TRBJ2-5; 9 positions match TRBD2. The V gene end was trimmed by 4 bases and the J gene end by 2 bases; junction bases not matched to a gene: 8. This CDR3 contains 16 residues. Germline CDR1 SGHVS, CDR2 FQNEAQ. The CDR3 sequence is CASSSPRLAVQETQYF. CDR3 nucleotide sequence: TGTGCCAGCAGCTCCCCGAGACTAGCGGTACAAGAGACCCAGTACTTC.

V is TRBV27 and J is TRBJ2-1; D is undetermined. Germline assignment: CDR1 MNHEY and CDR2 SMNVEV (reference sequence). The CDR3 runs 13 residues. V lost 4 bases to trimming and J lost 7 bases, with 11 bases between them. The CDR3 sequence: CASSSRPGNEQFF. The DNA for the CDR3 is TGTGCCAGCAGTTCCAGACCCGGGAATGAGCAGTTCTTC.

This clonotype was seen many times. This rearrangement joins TRBV11-2 to TRBJ2-5; TRBD2 might be the D (5 bases). The CDR3 covers 16 residues. Trimming stripped 3 bases from V and 1 base from J, with 15 bases between. Germline CDR1 and CDR2: SGHAT and FQNNGV. CDR3 nucleotide sequence: TGTGCCAGCAGCTTTACAACCGGACTGATCCAAGAGACCCAGTACTTC. Encoded protein: CASSFTTGLIQETQYF.

This clonotype came up once. V is TRBV20-1 and J is TRBJ1-2, with TRBD1 as a possible D gene (6 bases). Germline V lookup: CDR1 DFQATT, CDR2 SNEGSKA (reference sequence). With 0 bases removed from V and 4 bases from J, the gap between germline ends came to 18 bases. The length of the CDR3 is 16 residues. CDR3 in amino acids: CSARDLGGQSFYGYTF. The CDR3 nucleotides are TGCAGTGCTAGAGATTTGGGAGGACAGTCTTTCTATGGCTACACCTTC.

This clonotype was seen a single time. A much larger clone sits a single nucleotide away, making a read error possible. The CDR3 protein is CASSSETRLAGVTGELFF. The CDR3 coding sequence is TGTGCCAGTAGTTCCGAAACCCGACTAGCGGGAGTTACCGGGGAGCTGTTTTTT. J is TRBJ2-2 and V is TRBV19; 12 bases fit TRBD2. Trimming cost V 5 bases and J 5 bases; bases outside gene matches: 12. Germline values: CDR1 LNHDA, CDR2 SQIVND (reference sequence). This CDR3 has 18 amino acids. The whole variable domain, remainder taken from reference TRBV19 and TRBJ2-2, is DGGITQSPKYLFRKEGQNVTLSCEQNLNHDAMYWYRQDPGQGLRLIYYSQIVNDFQKGDIAEGYSVSREKKESFPLTVTSAQKNPTAFYLCASSSETRLAGVTGELFFGEGSRLTVL.

Points on this clonotype: This may be a read error: a much more frequent sequence differs by one nucleotide. CDR3 residues: CASGLEQGIDTQYF. The CDR3 bases are TGCGCCAGCGGCTTGGAACAGGGAATAGATACGCAGTATTTT. The gene calls are TRBV5-1 and TRBJ2-3; D might be TRBD1 (6 bases). The CDR3 is 14 residues long. CDR1 and CDR2 from the germline V gene are SGHRS and YFSETQ.

This clonotype was counted many times. The chain joins TRBV6-6 to TRBJ2-5; 13 nucleotides align to TRBD2. V lost 5 bases, J lost 2 bases, and 5 bases stayed unmatched. Per the germline V gene, CDR1 is MNHNY and CDR2 is SVGAGI (reference sequence). The CDR3 extends over 16 amino acids. The CDR3, as DNA: TGTGCCAGCAGTGTACCGGGACTAGCGGGACAAGAGACCCAGTACTTC. Translated, it gives CASSVPGLAGQETQYF.

This sequence joins TRBV6-5 and TRBJ1-1; D call uncertain. Germline-derived CDR1 and CDR2 are MNHEY and SVGAGI. Trimming shortened V by 6 bases and J by 1 base, and 15 bases separated the two germline ends. The CDR3 contains 15 residues. The CDR3 nucleotides are TGTGCCAGCAGGCCATTCGCACCGCAGAACACTGAAGCTTTCTTT. Translating it yields CASRPFAPQNTEAFF.

A remark on this clonotype: This sequence may be a read error, since a much larger clone differs from it by one base. No conserved phenylalanine or tryptophan is present at the end of the CDR3, so a read error is the likely explanation. The chain combines TRBV6-1 with TRBJ2-1; D call uncertain. V dropped 10 bases and J dropped 0 bases, with 10 bases sitting between them. The CDR3 totals 13 residues. Germline values: CDR1 MNHNS, CDR2 SASEGT. CDR3 amino acids: CAIDWTSYNEQFL. The CDR3 DNA reads as TGTGCCATCGACTGGACCTCCTACAATGAGCAGTTCCTC.